The sequence of this T cell receptor (beta chain) was determined in a study of human T cells and chemical hapten exposure. This clonotype showed up just a few times. TCRdb itself ran the RACE reads through MiXCR, one entry per CDR3 protein. The sample holds tens of thousands of distinct CDR3 sequences; roughly 12% are singletons and the top ten take around 1.4%. The sample's time point: patch test 2, 6 weeks after DPC sensitization. Noted treatment: therapeutic diphenylcyclopropenone sensitization with weekly scalp DPC. Germline CDR1 LGHDT, CDR2 YNNKEL (reference sequence). The length of the CDR3 is 16 residues. The V segment lost 1 base and the J segment 6 bases; nucleotides outside the gene matches: 7.

Sequencing was performed on whole blood, taken in connection with sensitization to the hapten diphenylcyclopropenone (DPC). This chain connects TRBV3-1 to TRBJ2-2, with 8 bases fitting TRBD1. The sequence came from a man aged 18 to 35 with alopecia areata. Some clones in this sample may be carry-over from other donors' samples. The CDR3 protein is CASSQVRGRGPGELFF. In DNA, the CDR3 is TGTGCCAGCAGCCAAGTAAGGGGCAGGGGGCCCGGGGAGCTGTTTTTT.